This T cell receptor beta chain was identified during a study of OX40 agonist ivuxolimab in advanced cancers. Study background: Patients received intravenous ivuxolimab every 2 weeks at 0.01 to 10 mg/kg. Partial responses, seen in three patients, involved one hepatocellular carcinoma and two cutaneous melanomas. Every patient in dose escalation had hepatocellular carcinoma, melanoma, renal cell or head and neck cancer.

V was pared by 6 bases and J by 0 bases, with 12 bases between. The CDR3 runs to 14 residues. Germline loops: CDR1 GTSNPN, CDR2 SVGIG (reference sequence). The table came from immunoSEQ multiplex PCR; TCRdb's copy has only in-frame clones and leaves some out. Seen here are 70,000 to 80,000 clones, about 90% observed once, and the top ten hold 0.7% to 1%. V usage is TRBV30 and J usage is TRBJ1-5; no clear D gene. This clonotype was obtained from an adult with an advanced solid tumor such as melanoma, head and neck, liver or kidney cancer. The sequenced sample was CD4+ or CD8+ T cells sorted from blood, obtained in a trial of the OX40 agonist ivuxolimab. CDR3 protein: CACQSGNSNQPQHF. The CDR3 coding sequence is TGTGCCTGCCAAAGTGGGAATAGCAATCAGCCCCAGCATTTT. The whole variable domain, filled in from reference TRBV30 and TRBJ1-5, reads SQTIHQWPATLVQPVGSPLSLECTVEGTSNPNLYWYRQAAGRGLQLLFYSVGIGQISSEVPQNLSASRPQDRQFILSSKKLLLSDSGFYLCACQSGNSNQPQHFGDGTRLSIL.